The clone carrying this T cell receptor beta chain was seen a handful of times. No antigen is known for it. Constant-segment primers and 5'RACE yielded cDNA libraries for TCR alpha and TCR beta, each carrying sample barcodes and UMIs. TCRdb called the 5' RACE reads again in MiXCR, with one record for every CDR3 protein. In the table there are a few hundred thousand distinct CDR3 sequences, approximately 25% of which are singletons. The junction had 7 bases not matched to a gene; V was cut back by 4 bases and J by 0 bases. This CDR3 comprises 16 residues. This sample stems from a study of T-cell memory formation after mild COVID-19. Study-level background: There were largely donor-specific TCR clusters.

Points from the study as a whole: CM and EM subsets held most contracting CD4+ clones; EMRA held CD8+ ones.

The gene calls are TRBV12-3 or TRBV12-4 and TRBJ2-7, with TRBD2 matching 9 bases. The sequence derives from an adult woman who had mild COVID-19 (a few samples of this study predate the infection). Cell type and time point are not known. The sequenced material came from PBMCs or a T cell subset sorted from them (not recorded which). The CDR3 region is CASSSLTSGISYEQYF. The CDR3 nucleotides read TGTGCCAGCAGTTCCCTGACTAGCGGTATCTCCTACGAGCAGTACTTC.